A selection of T cell receptor beta chains follows, all from one sample in a study of T-cell reconstitution after alpha-beta-depleted transplantation in children. TCRdb reanalysed the PCR reads using MiXCR and keeps one entry per CDR3 protein. This sample has under 300,000 distinct CDR3 sequences; 9.7% occur once, and the top ten carry approximately 5%. Sequenced material: PBMCs from the stem cell graft donor, taken from the stem cell graft. Every receptor here comes from a human donor who donated a stem cell graft to a child with SCID. CDR3s include the opening cysteine and the closing phenylalanine or tryptophan. D genes are given only for firm matches. The size of a clone is reported for some rows only, either as once, few or many, or as a class for expanded clones.

V	D	J	size	CDR3	DNA
TRBV10-3	.	TRBJ2-3	many	CAITEPPADTQYF	TGTGCCATCACCGAACCCCCAGCCGATACGCAGTATTTT
TRBV2	.	TRBJ1-6	many	CASSDEGGDSPLHF	TGTGCCAGCAGTGATGAGGGGGGTGATTCACCCCTCCACTTT
TRBV24-1	.	TRBJ1-1	many	CATSDFGQTLGAFF	TGTGCCACCAGTGATTTTGGCCAGACCTTGGGTGCTTTCTTT
TRBV20-1	TRBD2	TRBJ2-3	many	CSAPDRLAGGQDTQYF	TGCAGTGCTCCAGACCGACTAGCGGGGGGGCAAGATACGCAGTATTTT
TRBV6-1	TRBD1	TRBJ2-2	.	CASRVLDRGSTGELFF	TGTGCCAGCAGGGTCCTGGACAGGGGTTCCACCGGGGAGCTGTTTTTT
TRBV5-1	.	TRBJ2-2	many	CASSLGLATGELFF	TGTGCCAGCAGCTTGGGGCTTGCCACCGGGGAGCTGTTTTTT
TRBV7-9	.	TRBJ1-6	many	CATRREDSPLHF	TGTGCCACCCGACGGGAAGATTCACCCCTCCACTTT
TRBV5-1	.	TRBJ2-5	many	CASSLGGQEETQYF	TGCGCCAGCAGCTTGGGCGGACAAGAAGAGACCCAGTACTTC
TRBV6-5	.	TRBJ2-7	many	CASSYQGGNYEQYF	TGTGCCAGCAGTTACCAGGGAGGAAACTACGAGCAGTACTTC
TRBV12-3/TRBV12-4	.	TRBJ1-4	many	CASSLSGRGRTNEKLFF	TGTGCCAGCAGTTTGTCAGGGAGGGGGAGGACTAATGAAAAACTGTTTTTT
TRBV12-3/TRBV12-4	.	TRBJ1-1	many	CASTLWGGENTEAFF	TGTGCCAGCACCCTATGGGGCGGGGAGAACACTGAAGCTTTCTTT
TRBV28	.	TRBJ2-4	many	CASSSTGTGSKNIQYF	TGTGCCAGCAGTTCTACAGGGACCGGGTCCAAAAACATTCAGTACTTC
TRBV5-1	.	TRBJ2-5	many	CASSPGSTQETQYF	TGCGCCAGCAGTCCGGGATCTACACAAGAGACCCAGTACTTC
TRBV5-5	.	TRBJ2-2	.	CASSLFGNTGELSF	TGTGCCAGCAGCTTGTTTGGGAACACCGGGGAGCTGTCTTTT
TRBV12-3/TRBV12-4	TRBD1	TRBJ2-2	many	CASSPTGEFAGELFF	TGTGCCAGCAGTCCCACAGGGGAATTCGCCGGGGAGCTGTTTTTT
TRBV7-9	.	TRBJ2-7	many	CASRGPSSYEQYF	TGTGCCAGCAGGGGGCCCAGCTCCTACGAGCAGTACTTC
TRBV5-1	TRBD1	TRBJ1-2	many	CASSLVVTGEGYTF	TGCGCCAGCAGCTTGGTCGTGACAGGGGAAGGCTACACCTTC
TRBV28	.	TRBJ1-6	many	CASSRGTAPLFNNSPLHF	TGTGCCAGCAGCCGCGGGACGGCCCCACTTTTTAATAATTCACCCCTCCACTTT
TRBV7-6	.	TRBJ1-6	many	CASSLLANSPLHF	TGTGCCAGCAGCTTATTGGCTAATTCACCCCTCCACTTT
TRBV5-1	TRBD1	TRBJ2-1	many	CASSLGQGVYNEQFF	TGCGCCAGCAGCTTGGGACAGGGTGTCTACAATGAGCAGTTCTTC
TRBV5-1	TRBD1	TRBJ1-2	many	CASSLARGLDGYTF	TGCGCCAGCAGCTTGGCAAGGGGGCTCGATGGCTACACCTTC
TRBV7-2	.	TRBJ1-2	many	CASSLRAGMNYGYTF	TGTGCCAGCAGCTTACGGGCGGGGATGAACTATGGCTACACCTTC
TRBV20-1	.	TRBJ1-2	.	CSAIRDKKTYGYTF	TGCAGTGCTATCCGGGACAAAAAAACCTATGGCTACACCTTC
TRBV4-3	.	TRBJ1-2	many	CASSQAPYGTVYGYTF	TGCGCCAGCAGCCAAGCTCCGTATGGGACGGTCTATGGCTACACCTTC
TRBV5-1	.	TRBJ1-4	many	CASSLGTGTLATNEKLFF	TGCGCCAGCAGCTTGGGAACCGGGACACTTGCAACTAATGAAAAACTGTTTTTT